The clone carrying this TCR beta chain was counted between two and nine times. The antigen is not known. Time point noted: pre-sensitization, week 0. Treatment described: therapeutic diphenylcyclopropenone sensitization with weekly scalp DPC. TCRdb reanalysed the RACE reads using MiXCR and keeps one entry per CDR3 protein. The sample carries roughly 100,000 distinct CDR3 sequences, around 10% recorded once. This record comes from a study of human T cells and chemical hapten exposure. Study-level points and caveats: Counts of TCRs above 1 in 1000 frequency stayed unchanged with DPC sensitization. Significantly greater numbers of large CDR3 similarity clusters came from expanded TCRs than from controls.

The specimen was whole blood, collected in connection with sensitization to the hapten diphenylcyclopropenone (DPC). The clonotype was recovered from a woman aged 40 to 50 with alopecia areata. Some clones in this sample may be carry-over from other donors' samples.

DNA for the CDR3: TGTGCCAGTAGTATAGGCACAGGGACAGCCTACGAGCAGTACTTC. Translation: CASSIGTGTAYEQYF. The genes are TRBV19 and TRBJ2-7; 7 nucleotides match TRBD1. Germline V CDR1 and CDR2: LNHDA, SQIVND (reference sequence). Trimming cost V 1 base and J 2 bases; bases outside gene matches: 5. The CDR3 sequence is 15 residues long.